These 11 T cell receptor beta chains share one sample of origin, sequenced in a study of PD-1 blockade in classical Hodgkin lymphoma. The sample's time point: cycle 4 day 1 (C4D1), after less than 7 weeks of nivolumab. Each of the patients experienced relapse following autologous stem cell transplantation, and their brentuximab vedotin exposure differed. Profiling relied on immunoSEQ multiplex PCR, and the TCRdb table lists in-frame clones only, not all of them. This table has 35,000 to 50,000 clones, around 69% appearing once. Here the sequenced sample was peripheral blood mononuclear cells (PBMCs), taken before the fourth cycle of nivolumab. The receptor source for this set is a human donor with classical Hodgkin lymphoma.

The rearrangement links TRBV25-1 to TRBJ2-7; no reliable D call. Germline V lookup: CDR1 MGHDK, CDR2 SYGVNS. V shed 4 bases and J shed 4 bases, with 11 bases lying between them. The CDR3 has 13 residues. Here the CDR3 DNA reads TGTGCCAGCAGTGCCTATGGTAGTTACGAGCAGTACTTC. Its translation is CASSAYGSYEQYF.

The chain couples TRBV4-2 to TRBJ1-5; D not resolved. Trimming cost V 2 bases and J 0 bases, with 2 bases left between them. There are 13 residues in the CDR3. CDR1 LGHNA and CDR2 YNFKEQ come from the germline V gene. CDR3 sequence reads: CASSQFSNQPQHF. The CDR3 nucleotides are TGTGCCAGCAGCCAATTTAGCAATCAGCCCCAGCATTTT.

V usage is TRBV4-2 and J usage is TRBJ1-4; D is uncertain. V lost 8 bases and J 0 bases, leaving 10 bases between the germline ends. This CDR3 is built from 14 residues. Looked up from germline, CDR1 is LGHNA and CDR2 is YNFKEQ. The CDR3 nucleotides read TGTGCCAGCGCCCGTTCGGCAACTAATGAAAAACTGTTTTTT. This codes for CASARSATNEKLFF.

This sequence joins TRBV6-1 and TRBJ2-3, with no clear D. Germline V gene data show CDR1 as MNHNS and CDR2 as SASEGT. V was clipped by 5 bases and J by 2 bases, with 8 bases between them. The CDR3 runs 13 residues. The CDR3 sequence is CASSLDPTDTQYF. The CDR3 region has the DNA TGTGCCAGCAGTTTAGACCCCACAGATACGCAGTATTTT.

This chain connects TRBV7-9 to TRBJ2-7, with TRBD2 matching 9 bases. CDR1 and CDR2 from the germline V gene are SEHNR and FQNEAQ (reference sequence). This CDR3 is 15 amino acids long. The V gene end was trimmed by 0 bases and the J gene end by 7 bases; junction bases not matched to a gene: 7. The CDR3 protein is CASSLAVAGDWEQYF. The CDR3 nucleotides are TGTGCCAGCAGCTTAGCGGTAGCGGGGGATTGGGAGCAGTACTTC.

The J gene is TRBJ2-1, the V gene TRBV7-9; D could derive from TRBD1 or TRBD2 (5 bases each). The V gene's germline CDR1 is SEHNR and CDR2 FQNEAQ (reference sequence). CDR3 length: 13 amino acids. Trimming pared 1 base from V and 10 bases from J, leaving 11 bases between. The CDR3 DNA sequence: TGTGCCAGCAGCTTAGTGGGACCTACCGAGCAGTTCTTC. It codes for CASSLVGPTEQFF.

The rearrangement joins TRBV28 to TRBJ2-7, with D perhaps TRBD2 (5 bases). Per the germline V gene, CDR1 is MDHEN and CDR2 is SYDVKM. Between the trimmed V and J ends, which lost 5 bases and 6 bases, there was a span of 11 bases. The CDR3 is 12 residues long. The CDR3 nucleotides read TGTGCCAGCAGTCCCCTTCGGGGCGAGCAGTACTTC. Its translation: CASSPLRGEQYF.

V is TRBV4-3 and J is TRBJ2-7; TRBD1 agrees at 8 bases. Germline CDR1 reads LGHNA; CDR2 reads YSLEER. J was trimmed by 3 bases and V by 0 bases; bases with no gene match: 7. This CDR3 spans 16 amino acids. The CDR3 sequence is CASSQDPGTGSYEQYF. The DNA of the CDR3 is TGCGCCAGCAGCCAAGATCCAGGGACAGGCAGCTACGAGCAGTACTTC.

This rearrangement joins TRBV5-1 to TRBJ2-7; TRBD2 agrees at 11 bases. Unmatched junction bases numbered 7, after V lost 5 bases and J lost 6 bases. Germline CDR1 is SGHRS and CDR2 is YFSETQ. The CDR3 is made up of 14 amino acids. CDR3 in amino acids: CASSFTSGGSEQYF. CDR3 in DNA: TGCGCCAGCAGTTTCACTAGCGGGGGTTCCGAGCAGTACTTC.

This rearrangement joins TRBV10-3 to TRBJ2-1; tentatively, D is TRBD2 (5 bases). Deletions cut 8 bases from V and 8 bases from J, with 16 bases between. The CDR3 contains 13 residues. Germline V CDR1 and CDR2: ENHRY, SYGVKD. The CDR3 bases are TGTGCCATCCCGGGAACCCACGGGGATGAGCAGTTCTTC. The encoded protein is CAIPGTHGDEQFF.

V is TRBV7-8 and J is TRBJ1-4, with D possibly TRBD1 on 6 matching bases. Germline CDR1 reads SGHVS; CDR2 reads FQNEAQ. Deletions cut 6 bases from V and 6 bases from J, with 17 bases between. The CDR3 is 15 residues long. CDR3 nucleotides: TGTGCCAGCAGGCCGACAGGCCTGAGCCATGAAAAACTGTTTTTT. Its protein is CASRPTGLSHEKLFF.